Sequencing of this TCR beta chain was carried out in a study of PD-1 blockade in classical Hodgkin lymphoma. General study findings and limits: Exclusion covered patients beginning nivolumab under 1 year post-ASCT. Relapsed/refractory patients reportedly had lower baseline diversity than newly diagnosed patients.

Produced via immunoSEQ multiplex PCR; TCRdb's table is partial and in-frame only. The profile shows tens of thousands of clones, around 80% of them singletons. The CDR3 has 12 amino acids. V was pared by 4 bases and J by 4 bases, with 7 bases between. Germline assignment: CDR1 LNHDA and CDR2 SQIVND (reference sequence). As regards this clone: Its antigen is unknown.

Documented time point: cycle 4 day 1 (C4D1), after around six weeks of nivolumab. Relapses following autologous stem cell transplantation were seen in all patients, with brentuximab vedotin exposure varying. Purification of CD4+ T cells from thawed PBMCs was performed via magnetic negative selection. Here the sequenced sample was CD4+ T cells from blood, taken before the fourth cycle of nivolumab. This sequence joins TRBV19 and TRBJ1-2; D possibly corresponds to TRBD1 (6 bases). This receptor was taken from a human donor with classical Hodgkin lymphoma. The CDR3 nucleotides read TGTGCCAGTAGTAGGGACATCTATGGCTACACCTTC. Residues: CASSRDIYGYTF.